A single sample gave rise to the 29 T cell receptor beta chains below, sequenced in a study of T cells in Graves' hyperthyroidism and ophthalmopathy. TCR beta CDR3 sequences were amplified from RNA transcripts. HTBI primers were the set used in a first-round RT-PCR of the TCR CDR3. TCRdb analysed the multiplex PCR reads with MiXCR anew, one entry per CDR3 protein. Of some 370,000 distinct CDR3 sequences listed, about 15% were seen once; the top ten hold approximately 30%. The sample comprised blood. Receptors were obtained from a woman in her twenties or thirties with Graves' hyperthyroidism that later progressed to Graves' ophthalmopathy.

This clonotype was recorded many times. Relative to the germline gene, one junction end is altered; a read error may explain this. V usage is TRBV5-1 and J usage is TRBJ2-1, with 8 bases that match TRBD1. The CDR3 covers 15 residues. Looked up from germline, CDR1 is SGHRS and CDR2 is YFSETQ. This CDR3 reads CASSFKTGVYDEQFF. The CDR3 DNA reads as TGCGCCAGCAGCTTCAAGACAGGGGTCTACGATGAGCAGTTCTTC.

This clonotype was recorded a few times. V gene TRBV7-9 combines with J gene TRBJ2-1; D may be TRBD1 or TRBD2 (6 bases each). This CDR3 is built from 17 residues. Germline loops: CDR1 SEHNR, CDR2 FQNEAQ (reference sequence). V lost 5 bases, J lost 0 bases, and 17 bases lay in between. CDR3 amino acids: CASSPRGGTVSYNEQFF. In nucleotides, the CDR3 is TGTGCCAGCAGCCCTCGAGGGGGGACGGTCTCCTACAATGAGCAGTTCTTC.

This chain connects TRBV2 to TRBJ2-3; 10 bases line up with TRBD2. The CDR3 runs to 15 residues. Germline assignment: CDR1 SNHLY and CDR2 FYNNEI. Trimming at V came to 2 bases and at J to 5 bases, leaving 4 bases not matched to a gene. The CDR3 reads CASSESGRAGDTQYF. The CDR3 DNA reads TGTGCCAGCAGTGAAAGCGGGAGGGCTGGAGATACGCAGTATTTT. Variable domain in full (rest from reference TRBV2 and TRBJ2-3): EPEVTQTPSHQVTQMGQEVILRCVPISNHLYFYWYRQILGQKVEFLVSFYNNEISEKSEIFDDQFSVERPDGSNFTLKIRSTKLEDSAMYFCASSESGRAGDTQYFGPGTRLTVL.

V usage is TRBV6-1 and J usage is TRBJ2-2; D might be TRBD2 (6 bases). Trimming took off 6 bases at V and 5 bases at J, with 13 bases between the two ends. Germline CDR1 is MNHNS and CDR2 is SASEGT. The length of the CDR3 is 14 residues. The CDR3 DNA reads as TGTGCCAGCAGGGGGGGTTTGGTAACCGGGGAGCTGTTTTTT. Its translation: CASRGGLVTGELFF.

The chain has TRBV30 and TRBJ1-5, with 10 bases identical to TRBD1. V was pared by 3 bases and J by 6 bases, with 8 bases of the junction left unmatched. Germline CDR1 reads GTSNPN; CDR2 reads SVGIG (reference sequence). The CDR3 has 15 amino acids. CDR3 protein: CAWSRDRGFFQPQHF. In nucleotides, the CDR3 is TGTGCCTGGAGCCGGGACAGGGGTTTTTTTCAGCCCCAGCATTTT.

This clonotype was seen repeatedly, ten times or more. The chain combines TRBV5-1 with TRBJ2-3; 8 nucleotides agree with TRBD2. From germline, CDR1 is SGHRS and CDR2 YFSETQ. This CDR3 is built from 14 residues. V lost 7 bases and J lost 2; bases outside the gene matches: 6. CDR3 sequence reads: CASSTGGYTDTQYF. In nucleotides, the CDR3 is TGCGCCAGCTCGACGGGAGGGTACACAGATACGCAGTATTTT. The full variable domain, with the rest looked up from reference TRBV5-1 and TRBJ2-3, is KAGVTQTPRYLIKTRGQQVTLSCSPISGHRSVSWYQQTPGQGLQFLFEYFSETQRNKGNFPGRFSGRQFSNSRSEMNVSTLELGDSALYLCASSTGGYTDTQYFGPGTRLTVL.

This clonotype was found many times. V and J are TRBV20-1 and TRBJ1-1, with D tentatively TRBD1 (6 bases). Germline-derived CDR1 and CDR2 are DFQATT and SNEGSKA (reference sequence). There are 12 residues in the CDR3. Trimming shortened V by 2 bases and J by 3 bases, and 7 bases separated the two germline ends. CDR3 nucleotides: TGCAGTGCTAGACCAGGGGACACTGAAGCTTTCTTT. It is translated as CSARPGDTEAFF.

This chain uses TRBV5-1 with TRBJ1-2; possibly TRBD1 for D (5 bases). Germline CDR1 is SGHRS and CDR2 is YFSETQ. The germline V and J ends were trimmed by 4 bases and 4 bases, with 14 bases remaining between them. This CDR3 has 14 amino acids. The CDR3 coding sequence is TGCGCCAGCAGCCCGGAAGGGACCTTCTATGGCTACACCTTC. This encodes CASSPEGTFYGYTF.

The genes are TRBV5-1 and TRBJ1-4; D remains unclear. V lost 1 base and J 4 bases, leaving 11 bases between the germline ends. The germline gives CDR1 SGHRS, CDR2 YFSETQ. This CDR3 has 15 residues. The CDR3 nucleotides read TGCGCCAGCAGCTTGTTTCCTGACGGTAATGAAAAACTGTTTTTT. Translation gives CASSLFPDGNEKLFF.

In regard to this clonotype: A much larger clone lies one base from this, so it may be a read error. The rearrangement links TRBV20-1 to TRBJ2-1, with 7 bases lining up with TRBD1. Germline V lookup: CDR1 DFQATT, CDR2 SNEGSKA (reference sequence). This CDR3 contains 12 residues. The CDR3 coding sequence is TGCAGTGCTGACACGGACAGGAGTGAGCAGCTCTTC. Translating gives CSADTDRSEQLF.

The chain joins TRBV20-1 to TRBJ2-5, with 7 positions matching TRBD2. The CDR3 contains 14 residues. V lost 0 bases to trimming and J lost 5 bases; unmatched junction nucleotides: 6. CDR1 DFQATT and CDR2 SNEGSKA come from the germline V gene (reference sequence). The CDR3 protein is CSARDGRGGETQYF. The DNA for the CDR3 is TGCAGTGCTAGAGATGGAAGGGGAGGGGAGACCCAGTACTTC.

This clonotype was counted ten times or more. V is TRBV20-1 and J is TRBJ1-2; 9 nucleotides line up with TRBD1. Per germline, CDR1 DFQATT and CDR2 SNEGSKA (reference sequence). Trimming cost V 1 base and J 0 bases; bases outside gene matches: 6. CDR3 size: 16 residues. CDR3 sequence reads: CSARADRGVPNYGYTF. For the CDR3, the DNA is TGCAGTGCTAGAGCGGACAGGGGCGTTCCTAACTATGGCTACACCTTC.

The V and J genes are TRBV5-1 and TRBJ1-5, with 8 bases that match TRBD1. Germline V gene sequence: CDR1 SGHRS, CDR2 YFSETQ. This CDR3 has 13 amino acids. Trimming took 4 bases from V and 8 from J; bases not matched to a gene: 5. As DNA, the CDR3 is TGCGCCAGCAGCGCACAGGGGGGTGAGCCCCAGCATTTT. Residues: CASSAQGGEPQHF.

This clonotype was observed many times. The chain is built from TRBV9 and TRBJ2-5; possible D gene TRBD2, 6 bases. Germline CDR1 SGDLS, CDR2 YYNGEE. Trimming removed 4 bases from V and 1 base from J, with 20 bases in between. The CDR3 has 17 residues. CDR3 amino acids: CASSPIGGSGVQETQYF. DNA for the CDR3: TGTGCCAGCAGCCCCATTGGGGGTAGCGGTGTCCAAGAGACCCAGTACTTC.

This clonotype was recorded at least ten times. The V gene is TRBV12-3 or TRBV12-4, the J gene TRBJ1-1; weak D call: TRBD1 (5 bases). Trimming removed 6 bases from V and 0 bases from J, with 11 bases in between. The CDR3 contains 14 residues. CDR3 in amino acids: CASRPGNVNTEAFF. The CDR3 DNA is TGTGCCAGCAGGCCAGGGAATGTGAACACTGAAGCTTTCTTT.

This clonotype showed up many times. The rearrangement uses TRBV5-1 and TRBJ2-2; D is unclear. The germline CDR1 and CDR2 sequences are SGHRS and YFSETQ. Trimming left V 2 bases short and J 1 base short, with 9 bases between. The length of the CDR3 is 15 residues. CDR3 nucleotides: TGCGCCAGCAGCTTTATGACGGGGAACACCGGGGAGCTGTTTTTT. Its translation: CASSFMTGNTGELFF.

This clonotype was found a few times. The genes are TRBV6-2 or TRBV6-3 and TRBJ1-1; weak D call: TRBD1 (5 bases). Trimming cost V 8 bases and J 1 base, with 17 bases left between them. The germline gives CDR1 MNHEY, CDR2 SVGEGT. This CDR3 region has 15 residues. In DNA form, the CDR3 reads TGTGCCAGCTTGGCCGGGGGGACCTCGAACACTGAAGCTTTCTTT. Its translation is CASLAGGTSNTEAFF.

The rearrangement uses TRBV20-1 and TRBJ1-1; 10 bases match TRBD1. Losses at the gene ends were 6 bases for V and 0 bases for J; bases not matched to a gene: 10. There are 16 residues in the CDR3. Germline CDR1 and CDR2: DFQATT and SNEGSKA (reference sequence). The CDR3 coding sequence is TGCAGTGCAGACAGGGGGCTTACATTAATGAACACTGAAGCTTTCTTT. It yields the protein CSADRGLTLMNTEAFF.

The J gene is TRBJ2-7, the V gene TRBV27; 8 bases match TRBD1. The CDR3 consists of 15 residues. V trimming: 7 bases; J trimming: 6 bases; junction bases outside the gene matches: 14. The V gene's germline CDR1 is MNHEY and CDR2 SMNVEV (reference sequence). The CDR3 protein is CASTPGTGLPLEQYF. In DNA, the CDR3 is TGTGCCAGCACCCCCGGGACAGGCCTCCCTCTCGAGCAGTACTTC.

This clonotype came up a few times. The V gene is TRBV19, the J gene TRBJ1-1; the D is unclear. Germline lookup yields CDR1 LNHDA and CDR2 SQIVND (reference sequence). The V end was cut by 1 base, the J end by 1 base, with 7 bases between. This CDR3 is built from 14 residues. CDR3 in amino acids: CASSIGSSNTEAFF. As DNA, the CDR3 is TGTGCCAGTAGTATAGGGAGCTCGAACACTGAAGCTTTCTTT.

This clonotype was seen ten or more times. The chain is built from TRBV20-1 and TRBJ1-4; a weak D match, TRBD1 (5 bases). This CDR3 spans 17 amino acids. The germline gives CDR1 DFQATT, CDR2 SNEGSKA (reference sequence). V lost 0 bases and J 5 bases, leaving 19 bases between the germline ends. CDR3 region: CSARDLRSGRINEKLFF. CDR3 sequence (DNA): TGCAGTGCTAGAGATCTTCGTTCGGGACGTATAAATGAAAAACTGTTTTTT.

This clonotype was counted once. Being one base from a much bigger clone, this may be a read error. The genes are TRBV5-1 and TRBJ2-1, with 10 positions matching TRBD1. The CDR3 spans 15 residues. Trimming at V came to 3 bases and at J to 7 bases, leaving 7 bases not matched to a gene. CDR1 is SGHRS, CDR2 YFSETQ, per germline. CDR3 in amino acids: CASSSLGQGPNEQFF. CDR3 nucleotide sequence: TGCGCCAGCAGCTCTCTGGGACAGGGGCCGAATGAGCAGTTCTTC.

Ten or more counts support this clonotype. The rearrangement links TRBV5-1 to TRBJ2-1, with D tentatively TRBD1 (6 bases). CDR3 length equals 12 residues. Germline CDR1 reads SGHRS; CDR2 reads YFSETQ. Trimming cost V 0 bases and J 10 bases, with 8 bases left between them. CDR3 nucleotides: TGCGCCAGCAGCTTGGTGGGGGCAGAGCAGTTCTTC. This gives the protein CASSLVGAEQFF. Variable domain in full (rest from reference TRBV5-1 and TRBJ2-1): KAGVTQTPRYLIKTRGQQVTLSCSPISGHRSVSWYQQTPGQGLQFLFEYFSETQRNKGNFPGRFSGRQFSNSRSEMNVSTLELGDSALYLCASSLVGAEQFFGPGTRLTVL.

This clonotype was seen ten or more times. The rearrangement links TRBV11-3 to TRBJ2-1; D is uncertain. CDR3 size: 14 residues. CDR1 and CDR2 from the germline V gene are SGHNT and YENEEA. The V and J ends lost 4 bases and 5 bases respectively, with 12 bases between them. The CDR3 here is CASSSHGYNNEQFF. The CDR3 nucleotides read TGTGCCAGCAGCTCCCATGGCTATAACAATGAGCAGTTCTTC. The variable domain in full, completed from reference TRBV11-3 and TRBJ2-1, reads EAGVVQSPRYKIIEKKQPVAFWCNPISGHNTLYWYLQNLGQGPELLIRYENEEAVDDSQLPKDRFSAERLKGVDSTLKIQPAELGDSAVYLCASSSHGYNNEQFFGPGTRLTVL.

This clonotype was seen ten or more times. The chain employs TRBV7-9 and TRBJ2-5; TRBD2 matches 9 bases. V dropped 6 bases and J dropped 3; count of bases not matched to a gene: 5. The germline V gene has CDR1 SEHNR and CDR2 FQNEAQ (reference sequence). CDR3 length equals 14 residues. CDR3 DNA sequence: TGTGCCAGCAGTTCAAGACTAGCGGAAGAGACCCAGTACTTC. This codes for CASSSRLAEETQYF.

The sample holds a few counts of this clonotype. The chain couples TRBV5-6 to TRBJ2-7, with 8 bases aligning to TRBD1. From germline, CDR1 is SGHDT and CDR2 YYEEEE. V was clipped by 2 bases and J by 2 bases; unmatched bases: 6. The CDR3 totals 15 residues. The CDR3 here is CASSFGTGPTYEQYF. The DNA of the CDR3 is TGTGCCAGCAGCTTCGGGACAGGCCCGACCTACGAGCAGTACTTC.

The chain combines TRBV19 with TRBJ2-1, with 16 bases matching TRBD2. In germline, CDR1 is LNHDA, CDR2 SQIVND (reference sequence). The junction had 6 bases not matched to a gene; V was cut back by 4 bases and J by 0 bases. CDR3 length: 19 residues. Written as DNA, the CDR3 is TGTGCCAGTAGTACGGGACTAGCGGGAGGGAGGGTCTCCTACAATGAGCAGTTCTTC. Protein: CASSTGLAGGRVSYNEQFF.

This clonotype was seen repeatedly, ten times or more. V usage is TRBV4-1 and J usage is TRBJ1-1; perhaps TRBD1 as D (5 bases). The germline V gene has CDR1 MGHRA and CDR2 YSYEKL. The V gene lost 10 bases and the J gene lost 2 bases, with 17 bases spanning the gap. This CDR3 is built from 14 residues. As DNA, the CDR3 is TGCGCCACGGGGGAGCCTTATAAAAACACTGAAGCTTTCTTT. This sequence encodes CATGEPYKNTEAFF.

This clonotype was picked up many times. This chain uses TRBV19 with TRBJ2-7; 8 nucleotides match TRBD1. This CDR3 has 12 residues. The trim removed 8 bases at V and 5 bases at J, leaving 5 bases unmatched. The V gene's germline CDR1 is LNHDA and CDR2 SQIVND (reference sequence). The CDR3 DNA sequence: TGTGCCAGTGGACAGGGCTTCGACGAGCAGTACTTC. It is translated as CASGQGFDEQYF.